This TCR beta chain was sequenced during a study of T cells after posttransplantation cyclophosphamide. The study, taken as a whole, reports: TRB clonality was highly associated with recipient CMV seropositivity and reactivation.

This clone was recorded at least ten times. Its antigen is not identified. The CDR3 loop spans 15 amino acids. V lost 1 base and J 2 bases, leaving 12 bases between the germline ends. CDR1 and CDR2 (germline): KGHSH, LQKENI. The data were produced by immunoSEQ multiplex PCR, yet TCRdb's version contains in-frame clones alone and is incomplete. This sample comprises about 37,000 clones, none seen once only. The chain joins TRBV18 to TRBJ2-7; the D gene is possibly TRBD1 (6 bases). The sample comprised PBMCs. The source of this sequence is a man under 40 in good health and a related stem cell transplant donor. Here the CDR3 reads CASSPLAGVAYEQYF. The CDR3 bases are TGTGCCAGCTCACCACTAGCAGGGGTGGCCTACGAGCAGTACTTC.